This T cell receptor beta chain was captured by sequencing in a study of patients and donors after allogeneic stem cell transplantation. The germline CDR1 and CDR2 sequences are LGHDT and YNNKEL (reference sequence). The CDR3 totals 12 residues. V lost 9 bases and J lost 5, with 13 bases in between. A single record per CDR3 protein comes from TCRdb applying MiXCR to the RT-PCR reads. The sample lists about a million distinct CDR3 sequences, 18% seen once, with 6% in the top ten. This TCR came from a human donor who was either an allogeneic HSCT recipient or a stem cell or donor lymphocyte infusion donor (not recorded which). It is not recorded whose cells these are; they may come from a transplant donor. This sequence joins TRBV3-1 and TRBJ1-1; possibly TRBD1 for D (6 bases). Material for sequencing was blood, either unsorted or a sorted T cell fraction (not recorded which). The CDR3 spells CASGGPGTEAFF. The CDR3 bases are TGTGCCAGTGGGGGGCCGGGGACTGAAGCTTTCTTT.